This T cell receptor (beta chain) was identified in a study of response to subunit inactivated influenza vaccine. General study results and limits: Authors suggested each seasonal flu vaccination may recruit only limited numbers of new T cells.

TCRdb passed the RT-PCR reads through MiXCR, listing each CDR3 protein once. The data show over 150,000 distinct CDR3 sequences, approximately 11% seen once. This clonotype was counted a few times. Its antigen remains unknown. The sequence was collected from a man aged 45-69 years who received an inactivated influenza vaccine. The specimen comprised CD8+ T cells sorted from PBMCs, sampled less than 25 months after vaccination.

CDR3: CASSFTAPGTSGRASYEQYF. DNA for the CDR3: TGTGCCAGCAGTTTCACCGCCCCCGGGACTAGCGGGAGGGCCTCCTACGAGCAGTACTTC. The rearrangement uses TRBV28 and TRBJ2-7; 16 nucleotides align to TRBD2. The V and J ends lost 3 bases and 0 bases, in that order; junction bases with no gene match: 11. Germline V gives CDR1 MDHEN, CDR2 SYDVKM. This CDR3 has 20 amino acids.